This T cell receptor (beta chain) is drawn from a study of OX40 agonist ivuxolimab in advanced cancers. Looking at the study overall: At 0.01 to 10 mg/kg, ivuxolimab was administered intravenously to patients every 2 weeks.

The method was immunoSEQ multiplex PCR; TCRdb's version includes in-frame clones alone and lacks a portion of them. This sample has about 140,000 clones; approximately 94% occur once, and the top ten carry approximately 0.99%. The timepoints at which blood was sampled were baseline, cycle 4 day 1, and cycle 7 day 1. The germline V and J ends were trimmed by 8 bases and 0 bases, with 23 bases remaining between them. The CDR3 is 18 residues long. Germline V gene data show CDR1 as SGHTA and CDR2 as FQGNSA. V is TRBV7-2 and J is TRBJ1-5; D perhaps matches TRBD1 (5 bases). The input for sequencing was CD4+ or CD8+ T cells sorted from blood, taken in a trial of the OX40 agonist ivuxolimab. The TCR comes from an adult with an advanced solid tumor such as melanoma, head and neck, liver or kidney cancer. The CDR3 reads CASAKAGGGFYSNQPQHF. The DNA for the CDR3 is TGTGCCAGCGCAAAGGCCGGGGGTGGGTTTTATAGCAATCAGCCCCAGCATTTT. Together with reference TRBV7-2 and TRBJ1-5, the CDR3 gives the full variable domain: GAGVSQSPSNKVTEKGKDVELRCDPISGHTALYWYRQSLGQGLEFLIYFQGNSAPDKSGLPSDRFSAERTGGSVSTLTIQRTQQEDSAVYLCASAKAGGGFYSNQPQHFGDGTRLSIL.